One sample yielded the 2 T cell receptor beta chains listed below, sequenced in a study of naive and memory T cell subsets. Treatment described: skin biopsy from PPD injection site in Mantoux-positive individual. The library had UMIs added by 3' ligation of an oligonucleotide to TCR cDNA. Ligated cDNA underwent four rounds of PCR with nested alpha and beta constant region primers and SP2. MiXCR was run by TCRdb on the UMI-ligation and nested PCR reads, yielding one entry per CDR3 protein. The data contain tens of thousands of distinct CDR3 sequences, approximately 10% of them seen just once; the ten biggest clones take up 3% to 5%. The specimen comprised skin, sampled from a tuberculin skin test site. The source of these receptors is an adult in good health.

The CDR3 DNA is TGCAGTGCTAGAAGCTTATCGGAGCAGGAGACCCAGTACTTC. The encoded protein is CSARSLSEQETQYF. The rearrangement links TRBV20-1 to TRBJ2-5; no firm D call. Trimming stripped 2 bases from V and 5 bases from J, with 15 bases between. The CDR3 is 14 residues long. Germline V gene data show CDR1 as DFQATT and CDR2 as SNEGSKA (reference sequence).

By its share, this clonotype is medium-sized. The chain couples TRBV7-2 to TRBJ2-5; weak D call: TRBD2 (6 bases). This CDR3 has 14 amino acids. Trimming pared 5 bases from V and 7 bases from J, leaving 17 bases between. In germline, CDR1 is SGHTA, CDR2 FQGNSA. The DNA of the CDR3 is TGTGCCAGCAGCACCGCGGGACTGAGTCCGACCCAGTACTTC. The encoded protein is CASSTAGLSPTQYF.